The 12 T cell receptor beta chains below were found in one sample sequenced in a study of high-grade serous ovarian cancer treatment subgroups. Sequencing was performed with immunoSEQ multiplex PCR; in TCRdb, only in-frame clones are kept and a portion is missing. Seen here are more than 800 clones, roughly four fifths observed once, and the top ten hold 11% to 15%. Tumor samples were taken before definitive surgery or chemotherapy. Specimen: tumor tissue. Receptors were obtained from a human donor with high-grade serous ovarian cancer.

The chain is built from TRBV27 and TRBJ2-7; 12 bases map to TRBD2. The ends lost 6 bases at V and 7 bases at J; junction bases unmatched: 4. This CDR3 has 13 amino acids. Germline values: CDR1 MNHEY, CDR2 SMNVEV (reference sequence). The chain's CDR3 is CASSPTSGGEQYF. DNA for the CDR3: TGTGCCAGCAGCCCGACTAGCGGGGGTGAGCAGTACTTC.

The chain is built from TRBV7-8 and TRBJ2-3; D is unclear. Germline V gives CDR1 SGHVS, CDR2 FQNEAQ. CDR3 size: 14 residues. V lost 3 bases and J 0 bases, leaving 7 bases between the germline ends. CDR3 nucleotide sequence: TGTGCCAGCAGCTTTACAGAGAGCACAGATACGCAGTATTTT. Its protein product is CASSFTESTDTQYF.

The CDR3 bases are TGTGCCAGCAGTGAAGCGCTTCGGGAAAACTACGCAACTAATGAAAAACTGTTTTTT. Translated, it gives CASSEALRENYATNEKLFF. The chain recombines TRBV2 with TRBJ1-4, with D uncertain. This CDR3 spans 19 amino acids. The V and J ends lost 0 bases and 0 bases respectively, with 17 bases between them. Germline V gives CDR1 SNHLY, CDR2 FYNNEI.

The CDR3: CAIRGQGVSGELFF. In nucleotides, the CDR3 is TGTGCCATCAGAGGACAGGGGGTTTCCGGGGAGCTGTTTTTT. This chain links TRBV10-3 with TRBJ2-2; TRBD1 aligns across 10 bases. CDR3 size: 14 residues. The germline gives CDR1 ENHRY, CDR2 SYGVKD. V dropped 6 bases and J dropped 6; count of bases not matched to a gene: 4.

V is TRBV9 and J is TRBJ1-1; 9 bases map to TRBD1. V shed 4 bases and J 5 bases; nucleotides not matched to a gene: 9. The CDR3 extends over 15 amino acids. Germline-derived CDR1 and CDR2 are SGDLS and YYNGEE. CDR3 residues: CASSLSGQGWTEAFF. The CDR3 DNA follows: TGTGCCAGCAGCTTATCGGGACAGGGTTGGACTGAAGCTTTCTTT.

The chain uses TRBV25-1 and TRBJ2-5; 10 bases map to TRBD1. V shed 1 base and J 5 bases; nucleotides not matched to a gene: 7. Germline-derived CDR1 and CDR2 are MGHDK and SYGVNS. This CDR3 is built from 16 residues. The CDR3 loop is CASSEFETGGGETQYF. The CDR3 DNA reads TGTGCCAGCAGTGAATTCGAGACAGGGGGCGGCGAGACCCAGTACTTC.

In its sample, this clone was seen a few times. A junction boundary mismatches the germline segment, possibly from a read error. The rearrangement joins TRBV25-1 to TRBJ2-4; D could derive from TRBD1 or TRBD2 (5 bases each). CDR1 and CDR2 (germline): MGHDK, SYGVNS. The CDR3 consists of 13 residues. In nucleotides, the CDR3 is TGTGCCAGCAGTGATGGTTGGCAGGGCGGGTACCACTTC. This codes for CASSDGWQGGYHF. The variable domain in full, completed from reference TRBV25-1 and TRBJ2-4, reads EADIYQTPRYLVIGTGKKITLECSQTMGHDKMYWYQQDPGMELHLIHYSYGVNSTEKGDLSSESTVSRIRTEHFPLTLESARPSHTSQYLCASSDGWQGGYHFGAGTRLSVL.

In this sample, this clone turned up a few times. The rearrangement joins TRBV5-4 to TRBJ1-1; a weak D match, TRBD1 (6 bases). The CDR3 runs 15 residues. CDR1 SGHNT and CDR2 YYREEE come from the germline V gene (reference sequence). V dropped 4 bases and J dropped 3 bases, with 16 bases sitting between them. As DNA, the CDR3 is TGTGCCAGCAGCCGTTCCGGAAGGGGGGACACTGAAGCTTTCTTT. Protein product: CASSRSGRGDTEAFF. The full variable domain, its missing parts supplied by reference TRBV5-4 and TRBJ1-1, is ETGVTQSPTHLIKTRGQQVTLRCSSQSGHNTVSWYQQALGQGPQFIFQYYREEENGRGNFPPRFSGLQFPNYSSELNVNALELDDSALYLCASSRSGRGDTEAFFGQGTRLTVV.

This clone showed up just a few times. The chain employs TRBV30 and TRBJ1-2, with 8 positions matching TRBD1. This CDR3 comprises 14 residues. CDR1 is GTSNPN, CDR2 SVGIG, per germline (reference sequence). J was trimmed by 6 bases and V by 1 base; bases with no gene match: 7. The CDR3 region has the DNA TGTGCCTGGAGTGCCACCCAGGGGGCGGATGGCTACACCTTC. Amino acids: CAWSATQGADGYTF.

The V gene is TRBV18, the J gene TRBJ1-4; a possible D gene is TRBD1 (6 bases). Germline values: CDR1 KGHSH, CDR2 LQKENI. This CDR3 has 14 amino acids. Trimming removed 4 bases from V and 6 bases from J, with 12 bases in between. For the CDR3, the DNA is TGTGCCAGCTCACAAAGGGGGTTAGATGAAAAACTGTTTTTT. Translation gives CASSQRGLDEKLFF.

The chain has TRBV10-3 and TRBJ1-2; weak D call: TRBD1 (6 bases). V was clipped by 6 bases and J by 8 bases, with 16 bases between them. CDR1 is ENHRY and CDR2 is SYGVKD in the germline V gene. The CDR3 consists of 13 residues. The CDR3 loop is CAIRGAIPSGYTF. Written as DNA, the CDR3 is TGTGCCATCAGGGGGGCCATCCCGTCGGGCTACACCTTC.

V gene TRBV4-1 combines with J gene TRBJ2-2, with 14 bases lining up with TRBD2. After removal of 5 bases from V and 5 bases from J, the junction contained 7 bases not matched to a gene. This CDR3 is 17 amino acids long. Germline V gives CDR1 MGHRA, CDR2 YSYEKL. CDR3 sequence: CASSGTTSGGATGELFF. For the CDR3, the DNA is TGCGCCAGCAGCGGAACGACTAGCGGGGGGGCAACCGGGGAGCTGTTTTTT.